The T cell receptor (beta chain) described here comes from a study of blood T cell repertoires in COVID-19. Across the study: There were acute and convalescent COVID-19 samples, and they came from the United States, Italy and Spain. T cells, B-cell-depleted T cells, or PBMCs provided the cDNA or gDNA that served as material.

Germline assignment: CDR1 MDHEN and CDR2 SYDVKM. CDR3 length: 14 residues. V was clipped by 6 bases and J by 2 bases; unmatched bases: 4. In the original workflow: How many nucleated cells were present was estimated from reference gene primer amplification. Assay used: immunoSEQ multiplex PCR; TCRdb lists only in-frame clones, some missing. The V and J calls and the clone size are those of that table, but D and trimming were determined from the DNA. This table holds approximately 98,000 clones, 65% to 80% found once. The sequence came from a woman between 40 and 50 years old with acute or convalescent COVID-19. The chain is built from TRBV28 and TRBJ1-5, with TRBD1 identical over 7 bases. Input material: peripheral blood. The CDR3: CASRTGDRNQPQHF. The CDR3 bases are TGTGCCAGCAGAACAGGGGACCGCAATCAGCCCCAGCATTTT.